This T cell receptor beta chain was obtained from a study of cytomegalovirus exposure and HLA in healthy donors. There are 13 residues in the CDR3. With 6 bases removed from V and 0 bases from J, the gap between germline ends came to 6 bases. Germline assignment: CDR1 SQVTM and CDR2 ANQGSEA. 60 Vbeta and 13 Jbeta primers were used in PCR. Sequenced by immunoSEQ multiplex PCR; TCRdb stores in-frame clones only, minus some. This table holds around 150,000 clones, less than 80% found once. Study-wide findings and caveats: In a later analysis, 15,000 to 20,000 TCR beta sequences were associated with HLA alleles at 0.05 false discovery rate. When the data were analyzed later, several of the most significant clusters appeared to be linked to common viral pathogens. In an earlier analysis, productive rearrangement rates for most beta V segments clustered near 87% or 30%. Most sequenced TCRs were rare (though some public TCRs occurred in many donors).

This clone was recorded a few times. The antigen is not known. The V and J genes are TRBV29-1 and TRBJ2-6; D is ambiguous. The source is a man in his forties in good health and CMV-seropositive. The material sequenced was PBMCs. For the CDR3, the DNA is TGCAGCGTAAGACTCTCTGGGGCCAACGTCCTGACTTTC. It is translated as CSVRLSGANVLTF. Supplemented by reference TRBV29-1 and TRBJ2-6, the full variable domain reads SAVISQKPSRDICQRGTSLTIQCQVDSQVTMMFWYRQQPGQSLTLIATANQGSEATYESGFVIDKFPISRPNLTFSTLTVSNMSPEDSSIYLCSVRLSGANVLTFGAGSRLTVL.